Listed below are T cell receptor beta chains from one sample, sequenced in a study of T cells after yellow fever vaccination. TCRdb analysed the 5' RACE reads with MiXCR anew, one entry per CDR3 protein. The table has about 630,000 distinct CDR3 sequences, roughly 12% seen once. The sample consisted of PBMCs, taken on the day of the yellow fever booster vaccination. The receptors here all came from a man aged 25 to 40 who received the YFV17D yellow fever vaccine. Each CDR3 is given with its conserved first and last residue. D genes are given only for firm matches. Clone size is given for some rows only: seen once, a few or many times, or a class if the clone is expanded.

DNA: TGTGCCAGCAGCTCCGCTAGCGGGAGAAAGGAGACCCAGTACTTC
CDR3: CASSSASGRKETQYF
D: TRBD2
V: TRBV7-9
size: NA
J: TRBJ2-5
length: 15

DNA: TGTGCCAGCAGCTTCGGGTCTTTAGAGACCCAGTACTTC
CDR3: CASSFGSLETQYF
D: NA
V: TRBV7-9
size: NA
J: TRBJ2-5
length: 13

DNA: TGTGCCAGCTCACCACCGACAGGCATGAGCTATGGCTACACCTTC
CDR3: CASSPPTGMSYGYTF
D: NA
V: TRBV18
size: many
J: TRBJ1-2
length: 15

DNA: TGTGCCAGCATCGTAGCGGGAGGAGAGACCCAGTACTTC
CDR3: CASIVAGGETQYF
D: TRBD2
V: TRBV7-9
size: NA
J: TRBJ2-5
length: 13

DNA: TGTGCCAGCAGCCCGCCGGACAGGATACAAGAGACCCAGTACTTC
CDR3: CASSPPDRIQETQYF
D: TRBD1
V: TRBV28
size: NA
J: TRBJ2-5
length: 15

DNA: TGTGCCAGCAGCATACAGGGGTACGAGCAGTACTTC
CDR3: CASSIQGYEQYF
D: TRBD1
V: TRBV19
size: many
J: TRBJ2-7
length: 12

DNA: TGTGCCAGCAGCCGTGTCCGGGACAGTTATTCACCCCTCCACTTT
CDR3: CASSRVRDSYSPLHF
D: TRBD1
V: TRBV4-2
size: NA
J: TRBJ1-6
length: 15

DNA: TGTGCCAGCAGCTCGAACTTAGGGGAGACCCAGTACTTC
CDR3: CASSSNLGETQYF
D: NA
V: TRBV7-3
size: few
J: TRBJ2-5
length: 13

DNA: TGCAGTGCTAGGAAGGACAGGAAGATGAACACTGAAGCTTTCTTT
CDR3: CSARKDRKMNTEAFF
D: TRBD1
V: TRBV20-1
size: NA
J: TRBJ1-1
length: 15

DNA: TGTGCCAGCAGCTTAGTTGGGACTAGCGGGAAAATGAGCGAGCAGTACTTC
CDR3: CASSLVGTSGKMSEQYF
D: TRBD2
V: TRBV7-2
size: few
J: TRBJ2-7
length: 17

DNA: TGCAGTGCTGGGGGCGGGAGCTATCCAGATACGCAGTATTTT
CDR3: CSAGGGSYPDTQYF
D: NA
V: TRBV20-1
size: many
J: TRBJ2-3
length: 14

DNA: TGCAGTGCTAGAGTGTCGGGGATAGGCGGAAATGAGCAGTTCTTC
CDR3: CSARVSGIGGNEQFF
D: NA
V: TRBV20-1
size: few
J: TRBJ2-1
length: 15

DNA: TGTGCCAGCAGCGACCTCAGACTAGCGGGGCACTCCTACAATGAGCAGTTCTTC
CDR3: CASSDLRLAGHSYNEQFF
D: TRBD2
V: TRBV6-2/TRBV6-3
size: few
J: TRBJ2-1
length: 18

DNA: TGTGCCAGCAGTACCGGGACTAGCGGCTACGGGGAAGAGACCCAGTACTTC
CDR3: CASSTGTSGYGEETQYF
D: TRBD2
V: TRBV6-1
size: NA
J: TRBJ2-5
length: 17

DNA: TGTGCCCGGGGAAGCTCCTACAATGAGCAGTTCTTC
CDR3: CARGSSYNEQFF
D: NA
V: TRBV30
size: few
J: TRBJ2-1
length: 12

DNA: TGCGCCAGCAGCCCGTCGACTAGTACCGGGGAGCTGTTTTTT
CDR3: CASSPSTSTGELFF
D: NA
V: TRBV5-1
size: many
J: TRBJ2-2
length: 14

DNA: TGTGCCAGTAGTATAGCAGACAGGGTCACCGGGGAGCTGTTTTTT
CDR3: CASSIADRVTGELFF
D: TRBD1
V: TRBV19
size: few
J: TRBJ2-2
length: 15

DNA: TGTGCCAGTGTAGCGTTCCCGGCGGGGACCCAGTACTTC
CDR3: CASVAFPAGTQYF
D: NA
V: TRBV7-2
size: NA
J: TRBJ2-5
length: 13

DNA: TGTGCCAGCAGCGTAGAAGGAGGACAGACAGATACGCAGTATTTT
CDR3: CASSVEGGQTDTQYF
D: NA
V: TRBV9
size: few
J: TRBJ2-3
length: 15

DNA: TGTGCCACCACGGAGGGACTCGAGACCCAGTACTTC
CDR3: CATTEGLETQYF
D: NA
V: TRBV28
size: NA
J: TRBJ2-5
length: 12

DNA: TGCAGTGCTAGAGCGGCAGCCAGGGAGGAGCAGTATTTT
CDR3: CSARAAAREEQYF
D: NA
V: TRBV20-1
size: few
J: TRBJ2-3
length: 13